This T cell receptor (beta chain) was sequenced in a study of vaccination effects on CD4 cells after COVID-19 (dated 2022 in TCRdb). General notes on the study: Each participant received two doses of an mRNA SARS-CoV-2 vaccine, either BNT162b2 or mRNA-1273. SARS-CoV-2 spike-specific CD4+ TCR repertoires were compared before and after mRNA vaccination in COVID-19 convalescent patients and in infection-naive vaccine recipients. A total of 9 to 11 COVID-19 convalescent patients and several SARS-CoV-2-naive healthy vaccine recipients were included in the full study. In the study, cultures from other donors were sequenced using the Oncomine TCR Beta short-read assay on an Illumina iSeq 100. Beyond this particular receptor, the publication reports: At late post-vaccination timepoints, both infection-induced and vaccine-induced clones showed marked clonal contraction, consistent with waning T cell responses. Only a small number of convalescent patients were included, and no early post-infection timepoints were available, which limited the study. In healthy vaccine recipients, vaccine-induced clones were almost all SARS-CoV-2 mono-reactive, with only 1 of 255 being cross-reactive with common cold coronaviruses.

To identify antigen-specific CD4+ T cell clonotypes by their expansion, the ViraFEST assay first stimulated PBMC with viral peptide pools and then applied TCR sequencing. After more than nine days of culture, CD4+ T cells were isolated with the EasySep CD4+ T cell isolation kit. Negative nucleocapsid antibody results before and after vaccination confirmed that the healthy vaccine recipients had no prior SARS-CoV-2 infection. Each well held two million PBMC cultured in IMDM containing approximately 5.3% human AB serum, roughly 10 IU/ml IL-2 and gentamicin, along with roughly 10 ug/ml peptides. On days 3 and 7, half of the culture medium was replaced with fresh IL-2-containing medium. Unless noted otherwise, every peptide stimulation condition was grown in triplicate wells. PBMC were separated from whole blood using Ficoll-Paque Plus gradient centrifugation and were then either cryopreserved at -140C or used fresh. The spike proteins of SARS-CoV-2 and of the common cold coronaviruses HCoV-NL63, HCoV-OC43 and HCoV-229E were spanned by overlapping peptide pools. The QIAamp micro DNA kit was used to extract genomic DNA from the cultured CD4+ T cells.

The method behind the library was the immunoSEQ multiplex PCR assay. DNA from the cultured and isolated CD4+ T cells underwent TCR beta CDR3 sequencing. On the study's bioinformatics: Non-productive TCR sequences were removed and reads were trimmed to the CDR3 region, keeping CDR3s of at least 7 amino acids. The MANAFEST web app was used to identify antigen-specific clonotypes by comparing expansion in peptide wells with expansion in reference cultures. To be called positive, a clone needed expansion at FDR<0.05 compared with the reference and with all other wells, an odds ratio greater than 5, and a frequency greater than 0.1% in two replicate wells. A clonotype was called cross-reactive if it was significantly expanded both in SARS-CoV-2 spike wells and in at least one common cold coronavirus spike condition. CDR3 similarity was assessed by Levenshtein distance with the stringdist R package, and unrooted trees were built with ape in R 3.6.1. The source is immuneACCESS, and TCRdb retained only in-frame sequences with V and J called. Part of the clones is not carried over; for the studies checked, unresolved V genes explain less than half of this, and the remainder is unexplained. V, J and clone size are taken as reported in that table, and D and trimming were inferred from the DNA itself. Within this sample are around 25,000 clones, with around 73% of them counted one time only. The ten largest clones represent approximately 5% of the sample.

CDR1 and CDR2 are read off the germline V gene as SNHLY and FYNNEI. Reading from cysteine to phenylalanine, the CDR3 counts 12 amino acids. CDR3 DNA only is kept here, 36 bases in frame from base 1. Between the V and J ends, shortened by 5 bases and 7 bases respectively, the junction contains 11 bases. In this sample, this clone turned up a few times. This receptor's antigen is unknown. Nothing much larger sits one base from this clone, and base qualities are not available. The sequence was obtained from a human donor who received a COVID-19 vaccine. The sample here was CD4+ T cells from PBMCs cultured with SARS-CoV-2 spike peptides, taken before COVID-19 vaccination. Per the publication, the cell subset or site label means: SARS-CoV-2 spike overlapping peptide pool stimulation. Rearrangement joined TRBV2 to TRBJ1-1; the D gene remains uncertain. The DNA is TGTGCCAGCAGTACGGAACATGGTGAAGCTTTCTTT. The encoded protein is CASSTEHGEAFF.